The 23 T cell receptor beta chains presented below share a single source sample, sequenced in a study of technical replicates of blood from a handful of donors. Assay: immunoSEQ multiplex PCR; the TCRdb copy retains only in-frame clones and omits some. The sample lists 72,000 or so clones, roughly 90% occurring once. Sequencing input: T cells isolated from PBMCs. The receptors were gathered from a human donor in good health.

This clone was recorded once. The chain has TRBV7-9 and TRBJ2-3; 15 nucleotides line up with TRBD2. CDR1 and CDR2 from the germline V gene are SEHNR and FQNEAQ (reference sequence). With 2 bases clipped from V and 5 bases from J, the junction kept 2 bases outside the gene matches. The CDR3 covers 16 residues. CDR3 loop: CASSLMGLAGGDTQYF. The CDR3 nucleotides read TGTGCCAGCAGCTTAATGGGACTAGCGGGAGGAGATACGCAGTATTTT.

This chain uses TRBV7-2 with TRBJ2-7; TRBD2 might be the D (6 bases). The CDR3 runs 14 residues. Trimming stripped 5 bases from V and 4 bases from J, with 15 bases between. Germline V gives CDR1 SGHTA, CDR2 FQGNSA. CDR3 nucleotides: TGTGCCAGCAGCGACGACCGGAGGGGATACGAGCAGTACTTC. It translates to CASSDDRRGYEQYF. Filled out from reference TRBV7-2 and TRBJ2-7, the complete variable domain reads GAGVSQSPSNKVTEKGKDVELRCDPISGHTALYWYRQSLGQGLEFLIYFQGNSAPDKSGLPSDRFSAERTGGSVSTLTIQRTQQEDSAVYLCASSDDRRGYEQYFGPGTRLTVT.

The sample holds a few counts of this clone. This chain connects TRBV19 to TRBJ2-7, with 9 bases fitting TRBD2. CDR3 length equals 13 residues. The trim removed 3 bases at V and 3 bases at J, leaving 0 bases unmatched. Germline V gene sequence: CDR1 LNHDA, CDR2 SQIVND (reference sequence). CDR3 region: CASSMTSGYEQYF. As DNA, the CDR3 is TGTGCCAGTAGTATGACTAGCGGCTACGAGCAGTACTTC.

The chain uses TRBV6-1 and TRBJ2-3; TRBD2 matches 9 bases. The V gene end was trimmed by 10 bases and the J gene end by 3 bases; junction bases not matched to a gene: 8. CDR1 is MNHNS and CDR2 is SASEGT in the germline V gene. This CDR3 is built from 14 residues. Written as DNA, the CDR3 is TGTGCCAATAGCGGGAGTGTAGGAACAGATACGCAGTATTTT. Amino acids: CANSGSVGTDTQYF.

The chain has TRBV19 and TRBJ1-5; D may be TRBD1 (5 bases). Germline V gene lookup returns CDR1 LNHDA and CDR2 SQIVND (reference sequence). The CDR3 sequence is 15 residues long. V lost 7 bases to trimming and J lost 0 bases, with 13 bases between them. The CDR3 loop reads CASIQGLYSNQPQHF. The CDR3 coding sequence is TGTGCCAGTATTCAGGGACTATATAGCAATCAGCCCCAGCATTTT. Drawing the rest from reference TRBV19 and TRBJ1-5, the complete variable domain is DGGITQSPKYLFRKEGQNVTLSCEQNLNHDAMYWYRQDPGQGLRLIYYSQIVNDFQKGDIAEGYSVSREKKESFPLTVTSAQKNPTAFYLCASIQGLYSNQPQHFGDGTRLSIL.

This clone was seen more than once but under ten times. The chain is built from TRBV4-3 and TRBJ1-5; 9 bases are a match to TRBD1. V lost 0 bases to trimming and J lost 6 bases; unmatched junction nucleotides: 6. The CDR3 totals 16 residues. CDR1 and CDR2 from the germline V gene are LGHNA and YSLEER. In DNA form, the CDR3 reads TGCGCCAGCAGCCAAGAAATACGGGACAGGGTTCAGCCCCAGCATTTT. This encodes CASSQEIRDRVQPQHF.

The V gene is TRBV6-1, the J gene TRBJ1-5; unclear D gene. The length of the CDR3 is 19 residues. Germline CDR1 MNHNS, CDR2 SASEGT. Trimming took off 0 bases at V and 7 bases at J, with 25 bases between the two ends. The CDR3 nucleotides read TGTGCCAGCAGTGAAGCGCCTCAGTGGGAGGAACGGTTGCTCCAGCCCCAGCATTTT. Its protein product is CASSEAPQWEERLLQPQHF.

CDR3 protein: CAISESGTSEVEQFF. As DNA, the CDR3 is TGTGCCATCAGTGAGTCTGGGACTAGCGAGGTAGAGCAGTTCTTC. J is TRBJ2-1 and V is TRBV10-3; 10 bases agree with TRBD2. The trim removed 0 bases at V and 10 bases at J, leaving 6 bases unmatched. Germline V gene data show CDR1 as ENHRY and CDR2 as SYGVKD. The CDR3 consists of 15 residues.

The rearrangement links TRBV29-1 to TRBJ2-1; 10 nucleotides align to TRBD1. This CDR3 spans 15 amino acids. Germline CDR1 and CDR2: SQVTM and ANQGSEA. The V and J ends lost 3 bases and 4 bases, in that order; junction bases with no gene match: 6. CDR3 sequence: CSVDPGTGAYNEQFF. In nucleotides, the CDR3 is TGCAGCGTTGATCCCGGGACAGGGGCGTACAATGAGCAGTTCTTC.

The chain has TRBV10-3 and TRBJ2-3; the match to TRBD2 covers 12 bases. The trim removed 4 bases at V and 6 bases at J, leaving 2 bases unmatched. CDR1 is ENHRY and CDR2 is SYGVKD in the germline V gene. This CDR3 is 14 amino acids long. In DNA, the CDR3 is TGTGCCATCAGTGGACTAGCGGGAGACGATACGCAGTATTTT. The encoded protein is CAISGLAGDDTQYF.

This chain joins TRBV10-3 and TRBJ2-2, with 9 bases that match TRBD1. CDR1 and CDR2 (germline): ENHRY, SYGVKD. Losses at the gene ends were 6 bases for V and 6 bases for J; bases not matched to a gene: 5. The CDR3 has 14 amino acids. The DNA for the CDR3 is TGTGCCATCAGACGGGACAGGGAGGCCGGGGAGCTGTTTTTT. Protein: CAIRRDREAGELFF.

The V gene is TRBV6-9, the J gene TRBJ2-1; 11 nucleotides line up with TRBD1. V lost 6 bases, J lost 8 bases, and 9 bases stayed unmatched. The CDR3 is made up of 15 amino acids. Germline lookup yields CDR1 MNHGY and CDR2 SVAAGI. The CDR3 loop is CASRPGTGGEDEQFF. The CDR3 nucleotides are TGTGCCAGCAGGCCCGGGACAGGGGGAGAGGATGAGCAGTTCTTC.

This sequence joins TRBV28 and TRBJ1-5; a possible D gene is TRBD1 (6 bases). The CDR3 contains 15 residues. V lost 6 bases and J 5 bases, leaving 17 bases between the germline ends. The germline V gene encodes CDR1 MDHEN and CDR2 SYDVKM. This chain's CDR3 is CASSLNSGVYQPQHF. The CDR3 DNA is TGTGCCAGCAGCCTTAATTCAGGGGTATATCAGCCCCAGCATTTT.

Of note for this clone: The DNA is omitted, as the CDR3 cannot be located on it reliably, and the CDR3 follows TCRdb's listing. The CDR3 sequence is CASSIRARESYEQYF. The rearrangement joins TRBV19 to TRBJ2-7; TRBD1 is the table's D call, not checked against the DNA. Germline-derived CDR1 and CDR2 are LNHDA and SQIVND (reference sequence). The CDR3 has 15 residues if both end residues are counted.

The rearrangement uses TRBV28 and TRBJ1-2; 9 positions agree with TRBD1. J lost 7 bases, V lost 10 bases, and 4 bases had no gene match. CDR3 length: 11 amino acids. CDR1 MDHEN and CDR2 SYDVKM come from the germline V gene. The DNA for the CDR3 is TGTGCCACACGGGACAGGGTTGGCTACACCTTC. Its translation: CATRDRVGYTF.

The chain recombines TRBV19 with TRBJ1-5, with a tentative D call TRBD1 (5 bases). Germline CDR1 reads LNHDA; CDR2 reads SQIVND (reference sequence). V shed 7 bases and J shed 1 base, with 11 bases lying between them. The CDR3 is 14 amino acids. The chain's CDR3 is CASTRQSSNQPQHF. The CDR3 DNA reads TGTGCCAGTACTCGACAGTCCAGCAATCAGCCCCAGCATTTT.

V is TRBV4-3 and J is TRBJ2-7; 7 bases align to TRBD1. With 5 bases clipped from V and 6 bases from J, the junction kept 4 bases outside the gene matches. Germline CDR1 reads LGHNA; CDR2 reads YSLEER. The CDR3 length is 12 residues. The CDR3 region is CASSYRTGEQYF. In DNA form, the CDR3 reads TGCGCCAGCAGCTACCGGACAGGCGAGCAGTACTTC.

The CDR3 reads CASSAGTGGQPQHF. In nucleotides, the CDR3 is TGTGCCAGCAGCGCCGGGACAGGGGGTCAGCCCCAGCATTTT. V is TRBV9 and J is TRBJ1-5; 11 bases fit TRBD1. The CDR3 has 14 amino acids. CDR1 is SGDLS, CDR2 YYNGEE, per germline. J gave up 6 bases and V 3 bases, and 2 bases lay outside the gene matches. Full variable domain (missing parts from reference TRBV9 and TRBJ1-5): DSGVTQTPKHLITATGQRVTLRCSPRSGDLSVYWYQQSLDQGLQFLIQYYNGEERAKGNILERFSAQQFPDLHSELNLSSLELGDSALYFCASSAGTGGQPQHFGDGTRLSIL.

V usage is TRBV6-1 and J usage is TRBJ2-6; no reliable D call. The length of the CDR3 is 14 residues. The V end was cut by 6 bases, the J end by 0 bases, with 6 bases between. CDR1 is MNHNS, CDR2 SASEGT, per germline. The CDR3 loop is CASRVDSGANVLTF. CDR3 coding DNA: TGTGCCAGCAGAGTAGACTCTGGGGCCAACGTCCTGACTTTC.

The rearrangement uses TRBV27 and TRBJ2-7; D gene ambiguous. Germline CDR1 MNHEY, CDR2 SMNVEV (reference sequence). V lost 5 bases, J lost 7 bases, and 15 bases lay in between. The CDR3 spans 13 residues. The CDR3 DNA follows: TGTGCCAGCAGTATCGCGCCCTCGCGGGAGCAGTACTTC. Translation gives CASSIAPSREQYF.

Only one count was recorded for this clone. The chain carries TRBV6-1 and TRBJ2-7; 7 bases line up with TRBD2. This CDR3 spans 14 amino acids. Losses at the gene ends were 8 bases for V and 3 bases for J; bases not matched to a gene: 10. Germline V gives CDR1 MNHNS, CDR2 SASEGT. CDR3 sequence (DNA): TGTGCCAGCGCTGGGGGGAGGGCCGACTACGAGCAGTACTTC. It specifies CASAGGRADYEQYF.

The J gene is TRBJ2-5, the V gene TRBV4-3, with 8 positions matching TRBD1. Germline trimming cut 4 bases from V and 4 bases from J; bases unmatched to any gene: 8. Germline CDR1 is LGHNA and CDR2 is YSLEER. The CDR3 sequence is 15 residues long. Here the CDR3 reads CASSRGQGSAETQYF. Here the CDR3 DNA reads TGCGCCAGCAGCCGAGGACAGGGTTCGGCAGAGACCCAGTACTTC.

DNA of the CDR3: TGTGCCAGCAGTTCAAGGACTAGCGGGAGAAATGAGCAGTTCTTC. Residues: CASSSRTSGRNEQFF. The V and J genes are TRBV27 and TRBJ2-1; 13 nucleotides match TRBD2. With 4 bases clipped from V and 7 bases from J, the junction kept 4 bases outside the gene matches. CDR1 MNHEY and CDR2 SMNVEV come from the germline V gene (reference sequence). CDR3 length equals 15 residues.